The 3 T cell receptor beta chains below were found in one sample sequenced in a study of T cells in Graves' hyperthyroidism and ophthalmopathy. From RNA transcripts, TCR beta CDR3 regions were amplified. Primed by the HTBI set, a first-round RT-PCR was run on the TCR CDR3. Via MiXCR, TCRdb re-called the multiplex PCR reads, giving one row per CDR3 protein. The sample has about 520,000 distinct CDR3 sequences, 24% seen once. Sequenced input: blood. The receptors shown here come from a woman aged 30 to 39 with Graves' ophthalmopathy.

This clonotype has at least ten counts. V gene TRBV19 combines with J gene TRBJ2-7, with D perhaps being TRBD1 or TRBD2 (5 bases each). V dropped 2 bases and J dropped 2 bases, with 10 bases sitting between them. This CDR3 comprises 14 residues. The germline gives CDR1 LNHDA, CDR2 SQIVND (reference sequence). In DNA form, the CDR3 reads TGTGCCAGTAGTATACAGGGAGAAGCCTACGAGCAGTACTTC. It yields the protein CASSIQGEAYEQYF.

This clonotype was recorded once. The CDR3 is CASSMSMNTEAFF. Here the CDR3 DNA reads TGTGCCAGTAGTATGTCGATGAACACTGAAGCTTTCTTT. The V gene is TRBV19, the J gene TRBJ1-1, with D hard to call. In germline, CDR1 is LNHDA, CDR2 SQIVND (reference sequence). The ends were cut back, 3 bases at V and 0 bases at J, with 5 bases in the middle. This CDR3 region has 13 residues.

This clonotype has a count of ten or more. The rearrangement joins TRBV29-1 to TRBJ1-1, with D hard to call. The CDR3 extends over 13 amino acids. From germline, CDR1 is SQVTM and CDR2 ANQGSEA. Trimming left V 4 bases short and J 0 bases short, with 9 bases between. CDR3 in DNA: TGCAGCGTTGGGGTCTTCATGAACACTGAAGCTTTCTTT. This encodes CSVGVFMNTEAFF.